One and the same sample provided the 9 T cell receptor beta chains below, sequenced in a study of blood T cell repertoires in COVID-19 (dated by TCRdb to 2020 to 2022). Receptor libraries were prepared by the immunoSEQ multiplex PCR assay. TCRdb took over this immuneACCESS table, retaining in-frame rearrangements with V and J assigned. Such tables are incomplete; in checked studies, under half of the missing clones stem from an unresolved V gene, and the remainder is unexplained. The sample table shows about 54,000 clones, and over 75% are seen once. 28% of the sample goes to the ten largest clones. Input material: peripheral blood. The receptor set was obtained from a human donor in a cohort sampled during active COVID-19.

The V and J genes are TRBV10-1 and TRBJ1-2, with 7 bases that match TRBD1. This CDR3 contains 13 residues. The V segment lost 5 bases and the J segment 4 bases; nucleotides outside the gene matches: 4. Germline lookup yields CDR1 WNHNN and CDR2 SYGVQD (reference sequence). The CDR3 coding sequence is TGCGCCAGCAGTCCGGGACAGACCTATGGCTACACCTTC. Translation: CASSPGQTYGYTF.

The chain uses TRBV5-4 and TRBJ2-7; the match to TRBD2 covers 13 bases. CDR3 length equals 15 residues. Germline-derived CDR1 and CDR2 are SGHNT and YYREEE (reference sequence). J was trimmed by 3 bases and V by 4 bases; bases with no gene match: 4. The DNA of the CDR3 is TGTGCCAGCAGCGAGGGACTAGCGGGACGCTACGAGCAGTACTTC. Translation: CASSEGLAGRYEQYF. Based on the CDR3 plus reference TRBV5-4 and TRBJ2-7, the full variable domain is ETGVTQSPTHLIKTRGQQVTLRCSSQSGHNTVSWYQQALGQGPQFIFQYYREEENGRGNFPPRFSGLQFPNYSSELNVNALELDDSALYLCASSEGLAGRYEQYFGPGTRLTVT.

The rearrangement uses TRBV5-1 and TRBJ2-7; weak D call: TRBD1 (6 bases). This CDR3 has 13 residues. CDR1 SGHRS and CDR2 YFSETQ come from the germline V gene. The germline V and J ends were trimmed by 5 bases and 0 bases, with 9 bases remaining between them. CDR3 sequence reads: CASSSDSSYEQYF. The CDR3 nucleotides read TGCGCCAGCAGTTCGGACAGCTCCTACGAGCAGTACTTC.

The chain combines TRBV10-2 with TRBJ1-2; tentatively, D is TRBD1 (6 bases). Germline V CDR1 and CDR2: WSHSY, SAAADI. The CDR3 is 14 residues long. Trimming left V 6 bases short and J 2 bases short, with 13 bases between. This CDR3 is CASRSDRRNYGYTF. The DNA of the CDR3 is TGCGCCAGCAGGAGTGACAGGCGAAACTATGGCTACACCTTC.

The chain carries TRBV20-1 and TRBJ2-4; 9 bases are shared with TRBD2. This CDR3 contains 15 residues. Germline V gives CDR1 DFQATT, CDR2 SNEGSKA (reference sequence). V shed 3 bases, J shed 8 bases, and the junction held 11 bases outside the gene matches. CDR3 region: CSASEPQAGGDIQYF. DNA of the CDR3: TGCAGTGCTAGTGAACCTCAGGCGGGAGGGGACATTCAGTACTTC.

The rearrangement uses TRBV28 and TRBJ1-4; 7 bases agree with TRBD1. Germline V lookup: CDR1 MDHEN, CDR2 SYDVKM. Trimming removed 1 base from V and 5 bases from J; junction bases left unmatched: 1. The length of the CDR3 is 14 residues. The CDR3 reads CASSLLGGNEKLFF. For the CDR3, the DNA is TGTGCCAGCAGTTTATTAGGGGGCAATGAAAAACTGTTTTTT.

This chain links TRBV4-2 with TRBJ1-4, with D perhaps matching TRBD1 (6 bases). V was shortened by 4 bases and J by 3 bases, with 12 bases between the two germline ends. The germline V gene encodes CDR1 LGHNA and CDR2 YNFKEQ. The CDR3 totals 15 residues. CDR3 loop: CASSPLTGPNEKLFF. CDR3 nucleotides: TGTGCCAGCAGCCCCTTGACAGGACCTAATGAAAAACTGTTTTTT.

V is TRBV9 and J is TRBJ2-5, with D possibly TRBD2 on 5 matching bases. The CDR3 is made up of 12 amino acids. V lost 4 bases and J 5 bases, leaving 9 bases between the germline ends. Germline values: CDR1 SGDLS, CDR2 YYNGEE. CDR3 sequence: CASSPRGETQYF. CDR3 DNA: TGTGCCAGCAGCCCAAGAGGGGAGACCCAGTACTTC. Combining the CDR3 with reference TRBV9 and TRBJ2-5 gives the whole variable domain DSGVTQTPKHLITATGQRVTLRCSPRSGDLSVYWYQQSLDQGLQFLIQYYNGEERAKGNILERFSAQQFPDLHSELNLSSLELGDSALYFCASSPRGETQYFGPGTRLLVL.

This chain uses TRBV9 with TRBJ1-1; a possible D gene is TRBD1 (6 bases). Germline-derived CDR1 and CDR2 are SGDLS and YYNGEE. The CDR3 totals 14 residues. The V end was cut by 2 bases, the J end by 7 bases, with 15 bases between. The CDR3: CASSVGQIKDEAFF. The CDR3 DNA reads TGTGCCAGCAGCGTTGGACAGATAAAGGATGAAGCTTTCTTT.